This TCR beta chain was retrieved from a study of blood T cell repertoires in COVID-19. Overall study context: In each case, the material was cDNA or gDNA derived from T cells, B-cell-depleted T cells, or PBMCs.

As processed by the authors: Estimation of nucleated cell counts was performed using reference gene primer amplification. The data were produced by immunoSEQ multiplex PCR, yet TCRdb's version contains in-frame clones alone and is incomplete. That table supplies the V and J calls and clone size; D and trimming were determined from the DNA. The sample lists roughly 250,000 clones, about four fifths occurring once. Germline V lookup: CDR1 GTSNPN, CDR2 SVGIG (reference sequence). The V and J ends lost 2 bases and 8 bases respectively, with 19 bases between them. The CDR3 consists of 15 residues. This receptor was identified in a woman older than 75 with acute or convalescent COVID-19. This chain links TRBV30 with TRBJ1-5; D unclear. The sample was peripheral blood. The CDR3: CAWSPPPPSVEPQHF. The CDR3 DNA sequence: TGTGCCTGGAGTCCCCCGCCCCCGTCGGTGGAGCCCCAGCATTTT.